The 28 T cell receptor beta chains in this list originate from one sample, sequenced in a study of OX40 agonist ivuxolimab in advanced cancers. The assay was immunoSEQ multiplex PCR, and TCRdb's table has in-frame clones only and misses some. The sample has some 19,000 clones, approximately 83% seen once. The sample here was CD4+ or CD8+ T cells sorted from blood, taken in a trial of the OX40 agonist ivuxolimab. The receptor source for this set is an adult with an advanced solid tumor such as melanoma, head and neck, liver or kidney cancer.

The chain's CDR3 is CASTVQGKPQHF. The CDR3, as DNA: TGTGCCAGCACAGTACAGGGGAAGCCCCAGCATTTT. The chain has TRBV6-6 and TRBJ1-5; 7 bases agree with TRBD1. The CDR3 is 12 amino acids. J gave up 8 bases and V 7 bases, and 5 bases lay outside the gene matches. Per germline, CDR1 MNHNY and CDR2 SVGAGI (reference sequence).

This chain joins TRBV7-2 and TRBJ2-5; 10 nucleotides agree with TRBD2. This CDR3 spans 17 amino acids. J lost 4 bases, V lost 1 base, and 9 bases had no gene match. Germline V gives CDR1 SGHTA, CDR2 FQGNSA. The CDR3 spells CASSLGSLAGVRETQYF. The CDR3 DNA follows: TGTGCCAGCAGCTTAGGGAGCCTAGCGGGAGTTAGAGAGACCCAGTACTTC. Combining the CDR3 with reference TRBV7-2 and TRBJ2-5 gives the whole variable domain GAGVSQSPSNKVTEKGKDVELRCDPISGHTALYWYRQSLGQGLEFLIYFQGNSAPDKSGLPSDRFSAERTGGSVSTLTIQRTQQEDSAVYLCASSLGSLAGVRETQYFGPGTRLLVL.

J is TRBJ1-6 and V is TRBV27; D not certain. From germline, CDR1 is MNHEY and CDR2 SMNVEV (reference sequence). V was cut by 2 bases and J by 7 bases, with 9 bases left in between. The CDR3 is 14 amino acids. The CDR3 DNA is TGTGCCAGCAGTTTAGTGCTTACGAATTCACCCCTCCACTTT. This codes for CASSLVLTNSPLHF.

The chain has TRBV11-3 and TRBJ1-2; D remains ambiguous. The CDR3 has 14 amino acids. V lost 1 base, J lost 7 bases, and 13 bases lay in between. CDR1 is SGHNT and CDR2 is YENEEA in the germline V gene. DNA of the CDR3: TGTGCCAGCAGCTTAGCGAGGAGACTTACTGGCTACACCTTC. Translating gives CASSLARRLTGYTF.

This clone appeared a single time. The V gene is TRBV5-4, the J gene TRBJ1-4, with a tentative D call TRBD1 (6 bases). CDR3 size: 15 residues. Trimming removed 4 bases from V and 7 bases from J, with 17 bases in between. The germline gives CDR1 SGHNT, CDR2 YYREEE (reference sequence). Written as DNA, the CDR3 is TGTGCCAGCAGCCCGGAGGACAGTTTAACTGAAAAACTGTTTTTT. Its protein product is CASSPEDSLTEKLFF.

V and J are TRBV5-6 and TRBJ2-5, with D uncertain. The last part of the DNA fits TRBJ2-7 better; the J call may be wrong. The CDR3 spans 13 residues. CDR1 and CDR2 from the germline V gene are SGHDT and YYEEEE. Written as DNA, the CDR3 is TGTGCCAGCAGCTACCCACTGGACTACGAGCAGTACTTC. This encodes CASSYPLDYEQYF.

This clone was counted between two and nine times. DNA for the CDR3: TGTGCCACCAGCAAAGACAGGGGGCGATTAACGGATCAGCCCCAGCATTTT. Protein: CATSKDRGRLTDQPQHF. The rearrangement uses TRBV15 and TRBJ1-5, with 10 bases identical to TRBD1. Trimming took 4 bases from V and 5 from J; bases not matched to a gene: 11. The germline CDR1 and CDR2 sequences are LNHNV and YYDKDF (reference sequence). The CDR3 length is 17 residues.

CDR3 sequence: CASTLQGGSGNEQFF. CDR3 sequence (DNA): TGTGCCAGCACCCTACAGGGAGGATCGGGTAATGAGCAGTTCTTC. The V gene is TRBV5-4, the J gene TRBJ2-1, with D perhaps being TRBD1 or TRBD2 (6 bases each). The CDR3 contains 15 residues. Germline V gene lookup returns CDR1 SGHNT and CDR2 YYREEE (reference sequence). Trimming took off 6 bases at V and 7 bases at J, with 20 bases between the two ends.

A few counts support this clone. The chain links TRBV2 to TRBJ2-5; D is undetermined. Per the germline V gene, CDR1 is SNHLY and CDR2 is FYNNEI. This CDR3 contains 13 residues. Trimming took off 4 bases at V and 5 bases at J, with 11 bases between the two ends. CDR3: CASSVGPEETQYF. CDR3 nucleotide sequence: TGTGCCAGCAGTGTCGGACCCGAGGAGACCCAGTACTTC.

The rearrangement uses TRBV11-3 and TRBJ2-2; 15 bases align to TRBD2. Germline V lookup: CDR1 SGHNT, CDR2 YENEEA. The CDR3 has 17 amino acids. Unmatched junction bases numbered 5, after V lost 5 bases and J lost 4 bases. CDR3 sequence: CASSTWGLAGGTGELFF. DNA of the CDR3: TGTGCCAGCAGCACGTGGGGACTAGCGGGAGGCACCGGGGAGCTGTTTTTT.

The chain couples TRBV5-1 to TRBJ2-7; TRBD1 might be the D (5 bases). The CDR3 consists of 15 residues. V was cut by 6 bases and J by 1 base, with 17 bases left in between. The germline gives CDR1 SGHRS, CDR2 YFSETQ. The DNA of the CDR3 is TGCGCCAGCAACCCCCGGCAGGGCTTGTCCTACGAGCAGTACTTC. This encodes CASNPRQGLSYEQYF.

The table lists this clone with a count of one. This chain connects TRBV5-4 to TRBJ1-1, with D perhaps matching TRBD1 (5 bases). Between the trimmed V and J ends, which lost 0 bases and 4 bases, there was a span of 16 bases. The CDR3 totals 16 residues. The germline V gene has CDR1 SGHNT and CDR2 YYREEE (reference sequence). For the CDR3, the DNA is TGTGCCAGCAGCTTGGCCGGGGGAGGATTGGGCACTGAAGCTTTCTTT. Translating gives CASSLAGGGLGTEAFF.

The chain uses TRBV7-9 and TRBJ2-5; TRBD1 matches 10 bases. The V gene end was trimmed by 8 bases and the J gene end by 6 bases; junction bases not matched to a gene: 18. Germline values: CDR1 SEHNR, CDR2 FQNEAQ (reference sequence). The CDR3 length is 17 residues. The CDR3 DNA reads TGTGCCAGCGCATCCTCTTTAGGGGACAGGGGTGTAAAGACCCAGTACTTC. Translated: CASASSLGDRGVKTQYF. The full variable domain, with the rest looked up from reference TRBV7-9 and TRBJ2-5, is DTGVSQNPRHKITKRGQNVTFRCDPISEHNRLYWYRQTLGQGPEFLTYFQNEAQLEKSRLLSDRFSAERPKGSFSTLEIQRTEQGDSAMYLCASASSLGDRGVKTQYFGPGTRLLVL.

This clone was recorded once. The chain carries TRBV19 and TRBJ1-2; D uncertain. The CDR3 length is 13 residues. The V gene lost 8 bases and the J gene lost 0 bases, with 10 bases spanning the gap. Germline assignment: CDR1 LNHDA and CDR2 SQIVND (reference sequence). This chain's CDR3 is CASERTANYGYTF. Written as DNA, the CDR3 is TGTGCCAGTGAGAGGACGGCTAACTATGGCTACACCTTC.

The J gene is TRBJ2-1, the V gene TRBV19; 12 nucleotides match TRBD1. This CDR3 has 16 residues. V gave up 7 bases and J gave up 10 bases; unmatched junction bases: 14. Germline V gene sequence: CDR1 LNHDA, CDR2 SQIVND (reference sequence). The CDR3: CASISGVGTGGREQFF. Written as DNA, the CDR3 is TGTGCCAGTATTAGTGGGGTCGGGACAGGGGGCAGGGAGCAGTTCTTC.

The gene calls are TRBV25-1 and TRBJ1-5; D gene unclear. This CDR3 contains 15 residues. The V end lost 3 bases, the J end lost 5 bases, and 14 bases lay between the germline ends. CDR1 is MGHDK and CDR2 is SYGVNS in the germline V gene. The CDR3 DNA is TGTGCCAGCAGTGACCCCCAACTAGGCGATCAGCCCCAGCATTTT. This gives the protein CASSDPQLGDQPQHF. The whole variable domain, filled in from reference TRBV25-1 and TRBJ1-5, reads EADIYQTPRYLVIGTGKKITLECSQTMGHDKMYWYQQDPGMELHLIHYSYGVNSTEKGDLSSESTVSRIRTEHFPLTLESARPSHTSQYLCASSDPQLGDQPQHFGDGTRLSIL.

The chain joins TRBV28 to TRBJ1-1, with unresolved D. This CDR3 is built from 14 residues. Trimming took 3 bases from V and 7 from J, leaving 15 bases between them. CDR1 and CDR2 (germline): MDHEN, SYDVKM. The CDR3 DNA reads TGTGCCAGCAGTTTTGATCCCACCCAATATGAAGCTTTCTTT. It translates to CASSFDPTQYEAFF. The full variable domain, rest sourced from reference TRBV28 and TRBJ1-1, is DVKVTQSSRYLVKRTGEKVFLECVQDMDHENMFWYRQDPGLGLRLIYFSYDVKMKEKGDIPEGYSVSREKKERFSLILESASTNQTSMYLCASSFDPTQYEAFFGQGTRLTVV.

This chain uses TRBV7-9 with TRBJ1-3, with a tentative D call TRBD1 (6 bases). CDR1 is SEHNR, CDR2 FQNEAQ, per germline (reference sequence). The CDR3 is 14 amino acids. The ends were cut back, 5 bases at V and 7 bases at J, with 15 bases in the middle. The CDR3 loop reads CASSVQGPWNTIYF. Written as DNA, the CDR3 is TGTGCCAGCAGCGTACAGGGTCCTTGGAACACCATATATTTT.

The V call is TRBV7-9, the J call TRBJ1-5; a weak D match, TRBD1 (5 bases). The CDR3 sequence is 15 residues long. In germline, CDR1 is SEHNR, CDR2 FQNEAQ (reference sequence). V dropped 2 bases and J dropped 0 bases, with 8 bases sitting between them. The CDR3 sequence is CASSLTGHSNQPQHF. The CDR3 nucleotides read TGTGCCAGCAGCTTAACAGGCCATAGCAATCAGCCCCAGCATTTT.

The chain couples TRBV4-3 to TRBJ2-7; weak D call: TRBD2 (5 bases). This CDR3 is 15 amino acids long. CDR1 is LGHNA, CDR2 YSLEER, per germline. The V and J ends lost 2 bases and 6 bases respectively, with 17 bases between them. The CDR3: CASSQSLSRAGEQYF. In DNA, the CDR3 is TGCGCCAGCAGCCAAAGTTTGTCCCGGGCGGGCGAGCAGTACTTC.

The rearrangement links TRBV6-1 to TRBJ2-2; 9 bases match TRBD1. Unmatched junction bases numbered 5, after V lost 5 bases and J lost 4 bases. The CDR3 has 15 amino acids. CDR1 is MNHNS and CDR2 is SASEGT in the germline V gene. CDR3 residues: CASSPGTGRTGELFF. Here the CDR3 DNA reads TGTGCCAGCAGTCCCGGGACAGGGCGCACCGGGGAGCTGTTTTTT.

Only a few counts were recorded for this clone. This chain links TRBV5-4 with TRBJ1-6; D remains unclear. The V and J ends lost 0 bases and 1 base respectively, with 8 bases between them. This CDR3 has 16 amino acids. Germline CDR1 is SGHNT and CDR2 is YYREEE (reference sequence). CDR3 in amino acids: CASSLAKGSYNSPLHF. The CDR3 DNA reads TGTGCCAGCAGCTTGGCGAAGGGTTCCTATAATTCACCCCTCCACTTT.

The chain's CDR3 is CASSLDEVRYEQYF. CDR3 nucleotide sequence: TGTGCCAGCAGCTTAGATGAGGTTCGGTACGAGCAGTACTTC. This chain links TRBV7-6 with TRBJ2-7; D gene ambiguous. Per the germline V gene, CDR1 is SGHVS and CDR2 is FNYEAQ. CDR3 size: 14 residues. The V end was cut by 1 base, the J end by 4 bases, with 11 bases between.

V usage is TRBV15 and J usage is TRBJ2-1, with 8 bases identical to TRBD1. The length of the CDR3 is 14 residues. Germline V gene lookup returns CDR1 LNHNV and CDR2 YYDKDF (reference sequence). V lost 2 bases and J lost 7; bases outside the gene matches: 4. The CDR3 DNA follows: TGTGCCACCAGCAGAAATCGACAGGGGAATGAGCAGTTCTTC. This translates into CATSRNRQGNEQFF.

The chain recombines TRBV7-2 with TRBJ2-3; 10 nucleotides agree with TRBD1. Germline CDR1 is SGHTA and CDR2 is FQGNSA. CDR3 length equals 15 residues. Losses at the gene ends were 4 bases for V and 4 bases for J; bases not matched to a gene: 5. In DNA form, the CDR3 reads TGTGCCAGCAGCTCCAGGACAGGGGGATCAGATACGCAGTATTTT. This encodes CASSSRTGGSDTQYF.

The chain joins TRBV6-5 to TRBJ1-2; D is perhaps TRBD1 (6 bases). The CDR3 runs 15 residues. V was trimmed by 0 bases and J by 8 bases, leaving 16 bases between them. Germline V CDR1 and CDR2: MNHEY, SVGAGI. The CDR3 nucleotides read TGTGCCAGCAGTTACTCGACAGGCAGGCCCGGCGGCTACACCTTC. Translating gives CASSYSTGRPGGYTF.

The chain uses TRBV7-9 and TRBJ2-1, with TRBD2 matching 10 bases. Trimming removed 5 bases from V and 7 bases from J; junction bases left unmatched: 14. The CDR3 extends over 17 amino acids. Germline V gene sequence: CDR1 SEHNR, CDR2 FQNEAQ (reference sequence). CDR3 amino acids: CASSRRVAGGVGNEQFF. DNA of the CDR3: TGTGCCAGCAGCAGAAGGGTAGCGGGAGGAGTAGGAAATGAGCAGTTCTTC.

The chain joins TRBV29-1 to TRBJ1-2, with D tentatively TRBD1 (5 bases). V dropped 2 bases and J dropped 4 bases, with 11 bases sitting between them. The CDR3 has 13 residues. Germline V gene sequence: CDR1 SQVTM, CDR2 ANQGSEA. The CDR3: CSVEPQGTYGYTF. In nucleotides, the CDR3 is TGCAGCGTTGAACCCCAGGGAACCTATGGCTACACCTTC.